The T cell receptor (beta chain) described here comes from a study of blood T cells in healthy people across ages. General observations from the study: Diversity was estimated from one million T cells, and these estimates were considered underestimates.

Germline V gene sequence: CDR1 MNHEY, CDR2 SVGAGI. The CDR3 is 14 amino acids. Losses at the gene ends were 4 bases for V and 12 bases for J; bases not matched to a gene: 9. Alongside a J-beta primer mix, a sample-barcoded 5' primer served in a second PCR lasting about 7 to 11 cycles. TCRdb re-analysed the 5' RACE reads in MiXCR, keeping a single row per CDR3 protein. The profile shows 1,100,000 or so distinct CDR3 sequences, less than 50% of them singletons. This clonotype was found once. Its antigen remains unknown. Drawing of peripheral blood yielded 7.5 to 10 milliliters from each donor. Total RNA was isolated from each sample in quantities of at least 6 micrograms.

This sequence originates from a woman in her sixties or seventies in good health. The chain uses TRBV6-5 and TRBJ1-6, with 7 bases fitting TRBD1. Sequencing was done on a sample of blood. The CDR3 protein is CASSSDRTSLPLHF. The CDR3 DNA is TGTGCCAGCAGTTCGGACAGGACTTCTTTACCCCTCCACTTT.